The 12 T cell receptor beta chains listed next were all sequenced from one sample in a study of sequential checkpoint blockade in melanoma. Treatment described: randomized to nivolumab then ipilimumab (arm A) or the reverse (arm B). Measured with immunoSEQ multiplex PCR; TCRdb has only the in-frame clones, and not every one. The sample includes fewer than 40,000 clones, about 88% of them seen just once. Sequenced here: CD8+ T cells sorted from blood (inferred from file names), sampled from a patient given nivolumab and ipilimumab in sequence. These receptors came from a human donor with melanoma.

There are a few counts of this clone. The J gene is TRBJ2-3, the V gene TRBV7-3; D is perhaps TRBD1 (5 bases). This CDR3 comprises 19 residues. Deletions cut 1 base from V and 0 bases from J, with 20 bases between. Looked up from germline, CDR1 is SGHTA and CDR2 is FQGTGA. CDR3: CASSLSAAGWGTSTDTQYF. CDR3 sequence (DNA): TGTGCCAGCAGCTTAAGTGCGGCAGGGTGGGGCACCAGCACAGATACGCAGTATTTT.

The chain uses TRBV7-2 and TRBJ2-7, with TRBD1 matching over 7 bases. This CDR3 contains 17 residues. The trim removed 5 bases at V and 0 bases at J, leaving 13 bases unmatched. Germline CDR1 reads SGHTA; CDR2 reads FQGNSA. This CDR3 is CASSPSRSRDSSYEQYF. CDR3 bases: TGTGCCAGCAGCCCCTCCAGATCCAGGGACAGCTCCTACGAGCAGTACTTC.

J is TRBJ2-7 and V is TRBV4-1; D not certain. The length of the CDR3 is 13 residues. The germline CDR1 and CDR2 sequences are MGHRA and YSYEKL. V gave up 0 bases and J gave up 3 bases, with 6 bases separating them. The CDR3 DNA reads as TGCGCCAGCAGCCAAGAGCATAGCTACGAGCAGTACTTC. This encodes CASSQEHSYEQYF.

This clone was observed a single time. The chain is built from TRBV27 and TRBJ2-1; 12 bases agree with TRBD2. The CDR3 covers 16 residues. Germline lookup yields CDR1 MNHEY and CDR2 SMNVEV (reference sequence). Trimming cost V 2 bases and J 8 bases; bases outside gene matches: 7. CDR3 DNA: TGTGCCAGCAGTTTAGGTCCTAGCGGGAGGGCCCATGAGCAGTTCTTC. Protein sequence: CASSLGPSGRAHEQFF.

The genes are TRBV11-2 and TRBJ2-1; TRBD2 is a possible D gene (6 bases). This CDR3 has 15 amino acids. V dropped 3 bases and J dropped 6 bases, with 15 bases sitting between them. Germline assignment: CDR1 SGHAT and CDR2 FQNNGV. The CDR3 sequence: CASSFGGVLSNEQFF. The CDR3 bases are TGTGCCAGCAGCTTCGGGGGAGTCTTATCCAATGAGCAGTTCTTC. The full variable domain, rest sourced from reference TRBV11-2 and TRBJ2-1, is EAGVAQSPRYKIIEKRQSVAFWCNPISGHATLYWYQQILGQGPKLLIQFQNNGVVDDSQLPKDRFSAERLKGVDSTLKIQPAKLEDSAVYLCASSFGGVLSNEQFFGPGTRLTVL.

The CDR3 sequence: CASSLVAAYEQYV. The CDR3 DNA reads as TGTGCCAGCAGCTTAGTGGCAGCGTACGAGCAGTACGTC. The genes are TRBV7-9 and TRBJ2-7; D not certain. The length of the CDR3 is 13 residues. Germline V gene lookup returns CDR1 SEHNR and CDR2 FQNEAQ (reference sequence). Between the trimmed V and J ends, which lost 1 base and 4 bases, there was a span of 8 bases.

The rearrangement joins TRBV4-1 to TRBJ2-5; 10 bases are a match to TRBD2. Germline lookup yields CDR1 MGHRA and CDR2 YSYEKL. CDR3 length: 19 amino acids. Germline trimming cut 0 bases from V and 2 bases from J; bases unmatched to any gene: 12. DNA of the CDR3: TGCGCCAGCAGCCAAGAAGGACCCCGGATAGCGGGAGGACAAGAGACCCAGTACTTC. Protein product: CASSQEGPRIAGGQETQYF.

V usage is TRBV10-2 and J usage is TRBJ2-7, with a weak D call TRBD2 (6 bases). Trimming removed 3 bases at V and 6 bases at J, with 15 bases between. The CDR3 is 14 amino acids. CDR1 WSHSY and CDR2 SAAADI come from the germline V gene. The CDR3 reads CASSDFDRGGEQYF. CDR3 nucleotides: TGCGCCAGCAGTGATTTCGACCGGGGAGGCGAGCAGTACTTC.

This rearrangement joins TRBV6-4 to TRBJ1-1; D is undetermined. V was clipped by 2 bases and J by 1 base, with 8 bases between them. The CDR3 is made up of 14 amino acids. Germline lookup yields CDR1 MRHNA and CDR2 SNTAGT. As DNA, the CDR3 is TGTGCCAGCAGTGACCTTCCGGGGAACACTGAAGCTTTCTTT. It encodes CASSDLPGNTEAFF.

The chain combines TRBV9 with TRBJ1-4; D possibly corresponds to TRBD1 (5 bases). The germline V gene encodes CDR1 SGDLS and CDR2 YYNGEE. The V gene lost 0 bases and the J gene lost 0 bases, with 9 bases spanning the gap. The CDR3 covers 16 residues. The CDR3 region is CASSVGGGTTNEKLFF. The CDR3 nucleotides are TGTGCCAGCAGCGTAGGGGGGGGGACAACTAATGAAAAACTGTTTTTT.

This clone is labeled as medium-sized. The chain carries TRBV6-4 and TRBJ1-2; D is unresolved. The CDR3 extends over 13 amino acids. Germline lookup yields CDR1 MRHNA and CDR2 SNTAGT. V lost 3 bases and J lost 5, with 10 bases in between. CDR3 region: CASSETGEYGYTF. Written as DNA, the CDR3 is TGTGCCAGCAGTGAAACGGGAGAATATGGCTACACCTTC.

The chain carries TRBV27 and TRBJ1-5; D not resolved. The germline V and J ends were trimmed by 4 bases and 12 bases, with 13 bases remaining between them. The CDR3 extends over 12 amino acids. Germline CDR1 MNHEY, CDR2 SMNVEV (reference sequence). CDR3 protein: CASSSGGLHQHF. In nucleotides, the CDR3 is TGTGCCAGCAGTTCTGGAGGGCTTCACCAGCATTTT.